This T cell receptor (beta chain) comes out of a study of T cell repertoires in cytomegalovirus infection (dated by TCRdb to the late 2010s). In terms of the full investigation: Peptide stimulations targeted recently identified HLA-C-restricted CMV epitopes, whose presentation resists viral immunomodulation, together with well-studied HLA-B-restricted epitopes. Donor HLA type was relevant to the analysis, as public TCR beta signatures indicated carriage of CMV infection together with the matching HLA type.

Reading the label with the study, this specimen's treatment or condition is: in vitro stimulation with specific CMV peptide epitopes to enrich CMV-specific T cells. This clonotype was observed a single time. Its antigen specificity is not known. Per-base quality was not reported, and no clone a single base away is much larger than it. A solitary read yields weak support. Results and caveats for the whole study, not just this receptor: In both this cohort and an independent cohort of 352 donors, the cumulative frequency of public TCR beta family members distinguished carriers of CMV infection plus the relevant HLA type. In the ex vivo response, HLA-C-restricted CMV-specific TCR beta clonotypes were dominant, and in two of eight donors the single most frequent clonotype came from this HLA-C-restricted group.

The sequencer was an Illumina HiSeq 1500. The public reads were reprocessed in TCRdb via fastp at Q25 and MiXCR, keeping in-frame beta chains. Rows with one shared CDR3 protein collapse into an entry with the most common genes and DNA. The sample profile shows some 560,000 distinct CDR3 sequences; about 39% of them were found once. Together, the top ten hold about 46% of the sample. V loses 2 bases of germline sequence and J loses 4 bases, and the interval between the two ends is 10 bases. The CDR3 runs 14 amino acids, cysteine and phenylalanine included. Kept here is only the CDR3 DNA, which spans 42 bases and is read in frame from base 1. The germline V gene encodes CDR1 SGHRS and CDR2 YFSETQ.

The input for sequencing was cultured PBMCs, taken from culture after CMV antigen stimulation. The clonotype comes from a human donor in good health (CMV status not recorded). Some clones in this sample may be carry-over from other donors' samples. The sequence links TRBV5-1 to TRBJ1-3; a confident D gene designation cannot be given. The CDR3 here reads CASSFEGLGNTIYF. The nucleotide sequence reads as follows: TGCGCCAGCAGCTTCGAAGGTTTGGGAAACACCATATATTTT. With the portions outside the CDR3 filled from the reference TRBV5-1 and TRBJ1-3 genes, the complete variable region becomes KAGVTQTPRYLIKTRGQQVTLSCSPISGHRSVSWYQQTPGQGLQFLFEYFSETQRNKGNFPGRFSGRQFSNSRSEMNVSTLELGDSALYLCASSFEGLGNTIYFGEGSWLTVV.